Below are 17 T cell receptor beta chains sequenced from a single sample in a study of OX40 agonist ivuxolimab in advanced cancers. Clones were sequenced by immunoSEQ multiplex PCR, and TCRdb holds only the in-frame ones, with some missing. The top ten hold roughly 3.4% of the sample, which has roughly 49,000 clones, approximately 88% seen once. Source: CD4+ or CD8+ T cells sorted from blood, taken in a trial of the OX40 agonist ivuxolimab. The receptors were sampled from an adult with an advanced solid tumor such as melanoma, head and neck, liver or kidney cancer.

This clone was seen a few times. The V gene is TRBV2, the J gene TRBJ1-2; unclear D gene. V was cut by 6 bases and J by 1 base, with 9 bases left in between. The CDR3 consists of 13 residues. Germline CDR1 is SNHLY and CDR2 is FYNNEI. The CDR3 coding sequence is TGTGCCAGCAGGTTGGGAGGTAACTATGGCTACACCTTC. Protein sequence: CASRLGGNYGYTF.

The CDR3 sequence is CASSLQGKGGYTF. The CDR3, as DNA: TGTGCCAGCAGTTTACAGGGGAAGGGTGGCTACACCTTC. The rearrangement uses TRBV6-5 and TRBJ1-2, with 7 positions matching TRBD1. Germline CDR1 and CDR2: MNHEY and SVGAGI. This CDR3 contains 13 residues. With V trimmed by 4 bases and J by 7 bases, 6 bases remained unmatched.

The CDR3 region has the DNA TGCGCCAGCAGCCAAGGTCTAGCGGGAGGCAATGAGCAGTTCTTC. Its translation is CASSQGLAGGNEQFF. V gene TRBV4-1 combines with J gene TRBJ2-1, with TRBD2 matching 11 bases. The CDR3 has 15 amino acids. Germline V gene sequence: CDR1 MGHRA, CDR2 YSYEKL. V dropped 1 base and J dropped 6; count of bases not matched to a gene: 2.

V is TRBV6-5 and J is TRBJ1-1; 10 positions match TRBD1. V dropped 2 bases and J dropped 6; count of bases not matched to a gene: 3. CDR1 is MNHEY and CDR2 is SVGAGI in the germline V gene. CDR3 length: 14 residues. The CDR3 region is CASSYDRGRPEAFF. The CDR3 DNA follows: TGTGCCAGCAGTTACGACAGGGGGCGGCCTGAAGCTTTCTTT.

This sequence joins TRBV5-1 and TRBJ1-1, with D possibly matching TRBD1 (5 bases). CDR1 is SGHRS, CDR2 YFSETQ, per germline. This CDR3 comprises 14 residues. Trimming removed 4 bases at V and 12 bases at J, with 22 bases between. The CDR3, as DNA: TGCGCCAGCAGCCTGGGGCTTGAGCAGGGCCTCCCTTTCTTT. Protein product: CASSLGLEQGLPFF. Based on the CDR3 plus reference TRBV5-1 and TRBJ1-1, the full variable domain is KAGVTQTPRYLIKTRGQQVTLSCSPISGHRSVSWYQQTPGQGLQFLFEYFSETQRNKGNFPGRFSGRQFSNSRSEMNVSTLELGDSALYLCASSLGLEQGLPFFGQGTRLTVV.

The chain employs TRBV28 and TRBJ1-5; no firm D call. Per germline, CDR1 MDHEN and CDR2 SYDVKM. CDR3 length: 15 amino acids. The germline V and J ends were trimmed by 3 bases and 0 bases, with 9 bases remaining between them. In DNA form, the CDR3 reads TGTGCCAGCAGTTTGACCAGGCATAGCAATCAGCCCCAGCATTTT. It translates to CASSLTRHSNQPQHF. The entire variable domain, with the rest obtained from reference TRBV28 and TRBJ1-5, is as follows: DVKVTQSSRYLVKRTGEKVFLECVQDMDHENMFWYRQDPGLGLRLIYFSYDVKMKEKGDIPEGYSVSREKKERFSLILESASTNQTSMYLCASSLTRHSNQPQHFGDGTRLSIL.

The J gene is TRBJ1-5, the V gene TRBV7-9; D is perhaps TRBD1 (5 bases). The CDR3 contains 17 residues. CDR1 and CDR2 (germline): SEHNR, FQNEAQ (reference sequence). V was shortened by 1 base and J by 0 bases, with 13 bases between the two germline ends. The CDR3 region has the DNA TGTGCCAGCAGCTTAGAGGCAGGGCGAGATAGCAATCAGCCCCAGCATTTT. Its protein product is CASSLEAGRDSNQPQHF.

The gene calls are TRBV7-6 and TRBJ2-1; D is perhaps TRBD1 (6 bases). CDR3 length: 13 residues. Germline CDR1 reads SGHVS; CDR2 reads FNYEAQ. V shed 5 bases and J shed 8 bases, with 13 bases lying between them. Here the CDR3 reads CASSPQGIHEQFF. CDR3 nucleotide sequence: TGTGCCAGCAGCCCACAGGGAATCCATGAGCAGTTCTTC.

The chain links TRBV28 to TRBJ2-5, with 7 bases aligning to TRBD2. The J call is uncertain, as TRBJ2-7 better fits the DNA end. The CDR3 runs 16 residues. The germline CDR1 and CDR2 sequences are MDHEN and SYDVKM. CDR3 DNA: TGTGCCAGCAGTTTCCCCCGGGCGGGGGTGGGCTACGAGCAGTACTTC. Translation gives CASSFPRAGVGYEQYF.

The CDR3, as DNA: TGCGCCAGCAGCCAAGACGGAGGGGTCACTGAAGCTTTCTTT. This gives the protein CASSQDGGVTEAFF. V is TRBV4-1 and J is TRBJ1-1, with D tentatively TRBD1 (5 bases). This CDR3 is 14 amino acids long. Between the trimmed V and J ends, which lost 0 bases and 4 bases, there was a span of 9 bases. CDR1 and CDR2 (germline): MGHRA, YSYEKL.

CDR3 region: CASSPTGIGNTIYF. In DNA form, the CDR3 reads TGTGCCAGCTCACCGACAGGGATTGGAAACACCATATATTTT. The V gene is TRBV18, the J gene TRBJ1-3, with TRBD1 identical over 7 bases. This CDR3 has 14 amino acids. After removal of 3 bases from V and 3 bases from J, the junction contained 2 bases not matched to a gene. From germline, CDR1 is KGHSH and CDR2 LQKENI.

The chain recombines TRBV4-1 with TRBJ2-7, with 12 bases lining up with TRBD2. There are 16 residues in the CDR3. Germline lookup yields CDR1 MGHRA and CDR2 YSYEKL. V trimming: 4 bases; J trimming: 5 bases; junction bases outside the gene matches: 9. The CDR3 DNA reads as TGCGCCAGCAGCCGAACGGCTGCTAGCGGGGGGGACGAGCAGTACTTC. Translation gives CASSRTAASGGDEQYF.

The chain employs TRBV7-2 and TRBJ2-3, with TRBD2 as a possible D gene (5 bases). Germline-derived CDR1 and CDR2 are SGHTA and FQGNSA. With 5 bases removed from V and 1 base from J, the gap between germline ends came to 7 bases. The CDR3 extends over 13 amino acids. The DNA of the CDR3 is TGTGCCAGCAGCCCCGGGGGCACAGATACGCAGTATTTT. Translating gives CASSPGGTDTQYF.

The rearrangement uses TRBV15 and TRBJ2-5, with 15 bases aligning to TRBD2. The CDR3 runs 16 residues. Germline CDR1 and CDR2: LNHNV and YYDKDF (reference sequence). The V segment lost 0 bases and the J segment 6 bases; nucleotides outside the gene matches: 2. CDR3 protein: CATSRDGLAGGQTQYF. DNA of the CDR3: TGTGCCACCAGCAGAGACGGACTAGCGGGGGGGCAGACCCAGTACTTC.

The chain recombines TRBV6-6 with TRBJ1-5, with D uncertain. Deletions cut 7 bases from V and 6 bases from J, with 13 bases between. The CDR3 is 13 amino acids. Germline lookup yields CDR1 MNHNY and CDR2 SVGAGI (reference sequence). The CDR3, as DNA: TGTGCCAGCACCGGGTCGCAGAGTCAGCCCCAGCATTTT. As protein: CASTGSQSQPQHF.

The chain is built from TRBV28 and TRBJ1-5; unclear D gene. CDR3 length: 17 amino acids. Germline V gene data show CDR1 as MDHEN and CDR2 as SYDVKM. V was clipped by 4 bases and J by 0 bases, with 16 bases between them. Here the CDR3 DNA reads TGTGCCAGCAGTTGGCTCGGCAGGAGCTATAGCAATCAGCCCCAGCATTTT. Protein: CASSWLGRSYSNQPQHF.

The rearrangement links TRBV15 to TRBJ2-3; no firm D call. CDR3 size: 14 residues. The germline V gene encodes CDR1 LNHNV and CDR2 YYDKDF (reference sequence). V shed 3 bases and J shed 0 bases, with 7 bases lying between them. The CDR3 DNA reads as TGTGCCACCAGCAGGCAGGACAGCACAGATACGCAGTATTTT. This translates into CATSRQDSTDTQYF.